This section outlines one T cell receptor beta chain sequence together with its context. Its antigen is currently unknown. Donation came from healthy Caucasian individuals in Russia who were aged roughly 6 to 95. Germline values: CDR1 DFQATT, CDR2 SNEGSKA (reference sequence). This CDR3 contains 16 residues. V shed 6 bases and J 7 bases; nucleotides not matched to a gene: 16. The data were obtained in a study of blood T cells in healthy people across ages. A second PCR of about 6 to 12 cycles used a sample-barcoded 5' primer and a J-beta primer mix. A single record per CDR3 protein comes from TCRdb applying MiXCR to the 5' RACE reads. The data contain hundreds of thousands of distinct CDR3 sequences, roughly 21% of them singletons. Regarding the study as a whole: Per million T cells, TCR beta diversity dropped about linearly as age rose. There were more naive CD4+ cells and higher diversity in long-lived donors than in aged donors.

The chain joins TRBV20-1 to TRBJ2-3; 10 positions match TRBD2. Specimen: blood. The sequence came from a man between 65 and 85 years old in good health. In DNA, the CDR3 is TGCAGTGCAAAGAGCGGTGCGGGACTAGCGAGAAATACGCAGTATTTT. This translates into CSAKSGAGLARNTQYF.